These 25 T cell receptor beta chains share one sample of origin, sequenced in a study of T-cell reconstitution after alpha-beta-depleted transplantation in children (dated by TCRdb to 2015 to 2016). The library came from PCR. The sequencer was an Illumina HiSeq 2500. TCR libraries were prepared with molecular barcoding, using unique molecular identifiers to normalize TCRbeta repertoire quantification. TCRdb cleaned the public reads at Q25 with fastp, built clones with MiXCR and kept in-frame beta chains. Duplicate CDR3 protein sequences are folded into a single record with the most common DNA and genes. For this sample there are about 72,000 distinct CDR3 sequences; 5.5% to 7.5% appear just once. The top ten constitute approximately 2.4% of the sample. The specimen comprised PBMCs from the stem cell graft donor, sampled from the stem cell graft. These receptors all stem from a human donor who donated a stem cell graft to a child with acute lymphoblastic leukemia.

V is TRBV5-1 and J is TRBJ1-2; possible D gene TRBD1, 5 bases. Germline-derived CDR1 and CDR2 are SGHRS and YFSETQ. V lost 4 bases and J lost 3, with 13 bases in between. The CDR3 has 14 amino acids. CDR3 coding DNA: TGCGCCAGCAGCCCGGGACTCTTGGACTATGGCTACACCTTC. It specifies CASSPGLLDYGYTF.

This clonotype was counted many times. The J gene is TRBJ2-2, the V gene TRBV5-1; D may match TRBD1 or TRBD2 (5 bases each). This CDR3 has 16 residues. Germline-derived CDR1 and CDR2 are SGHRS and YFSETQ. Deletions cut 4 bases from V and 0 bases from J, with 13 bases between. The CDR3 nucleotides read TGCGCCAGCAGCCCCACCGGGACGACGAACACCGGGGAGCTGTTTTTT. This encodes CASSPTGTTNTGELFF.

This clonotype was counted ten times or more. The V gene is TRBV3-1, the J gene TRBJ1-5, with D perhaps TRBD1 (5 bases). Trimming pared 4 bases from V and 0 bases from J, leaving 10 bases between. The CDR3 has 15 amino acids. The germline CDR1 and CDR2 sequences are LGHDT and YNNKEL (reference sequence). CDR3 protein: CASSPDTYSNQPQHF. The CDR3 DNA is TGTGCCAGCAGCCCGGACACCTATAGCAATCAGCCCCAGCATTTT.

CDR3 sequence: CASSQAWSIGTDTQYF. The CDR3 region has the DNA TGCGCCAGCAGCCAAGCCTGGTCTATTGGCACAGATACGCAGTATTTT. The V gene is TRBV4-3, the J gene TRBJ2-3; the D is unclear. Germline V lookup: CDR1 LGHNA, CDR2 YSLEER. Trimming left V 1 base short and J 1 base short, with 12 bases between. The CDR3 consists of 16 residues.

This clonotype was counted at least ten times. This rearrangement joins TRBV6-2 or TRBV6-3 to TRBJ2-3, with a weak D call TRBD1 (5 bases). V lost 4 bases, J lost 3 bases, and 11 bases lay in between. Germline CDR1 MNHEY, CDR2 SVGEGT. The CDR3 totals 14 residues. The CDR3 loop reads CASSFVRETDTQYF. For the CDR3, the DNA is TGTGCCAGCAGTTTCGTCAGGGAAACAGATACGCAGTATTTT.

The rearrangement links TRBV9 to TRBJ2-2; no firm D call. Germline lookup yields CDR1 SGDLS and CDR2 YYNGEE. Trimming took off 2 bases at V and 7 bases at J, with 12 bases between the two ends. This CDR3 is 14 amino acids long. The CDR3 nucleotides are TGTGCCAGCAGCGTTCTGGGTGAAGGCGGGGAGCTGTTTTTT. As protein: CASSVLGEGGELFF.

This clonotype was seen many times. Here the CDR3 reads CASRYRDRREGDTQYF. CDR3 DNA: TGCGCCAGCAGGTACCGGGACAGGCGAGAAGGAGATACGCAGTATTTT. This chain uses TRBV5-1 with TRBJ2-3, with 8 bases lining up with TRBD1. V dropped 5 bases and J dropped 5; count of bases not matched to a gene: 13. This CDR3 region has 16 residues. Per the germline V gene, CDR1 is SGHRS and CDR2 is YFSETQ.

This clonotype was counted ten times or more. This chain links TRBV6-2 or TRBV6-3 with TRBJ1-2; weak D call: TRBD1 (5 bases). From germline, CDR1 is MNHEY and CDR2 SVGEGT. The CDR3 consists of 14 residues. Deletions cut 0 bases from V and 8 bases from J, with 13 bases between. The CDR3 DNA is TGTGCCAGCAGTTACTCGGGACCGCCGTCGGGCTACACCTTC. It specifies CASSYSGPPSGYTF.

The CDR3 spells CASSFGQGAGGYTF. The CDR3, as DNA: TGCGCCAGCAGCTTTGGACAGGGGGCGGGAGGCTACACCTTC. V and J are TRBV5-1 and TRBJ1-2; 11 positions agree with TRBD1. Germline V gene lookup returns CDR1 SGHRS and CDR2 YFSETQ. CDR3 length equals 14 residues. V lost 2 bases, J lost 8 bases, and 5 bases stayed unmatched.

This clonotype was seen repeatedly, ten times or more. The chain couples TRBV12-3 or TRBV12-4 to TRBJ2-1; 8 positions agree with TRBD2. Losses at the gene ends were 6 bases for V and 7 bases for J; bases not matched to a gene: 8. The CDR3 runs to 14 residues. The CDR3 loop is CASRRAGDPNEQFF. CDR3 bases: TGTGCCAGCAGACGAGCGGGGGACCCTAATGAGCAGTTCTTC.

The sample holds a few counts of this clonotype. The rearrangement joins TRBV27 to TRBJ2-7, with 7 bases fitting TRBD1. V trimming: 4 bases; J trimming: 5 bases; junction bases outside the gene matches: 11. CDR3 length: 15 amino acids. CDR1 is MNHEY, CDR2 SMNVEV, per germline (reference sequence). In DNA form, the CDR3 reads TGTGCCAGCAGTTCCGGGACAGCCCTGCGGGACGAGCAGTACTTC. Encoded protein: CASSSGTALRDEQYF.

This clonotype was counted at least ten times. This chain links TRBV11-2 with TRBJ1-1; no reliable D call. V was cut by 5 bases and J by 2 bases, with 9 bases left in between. The CDR3 is made up of 13 amino acids. Germline loops: CDR1 SGHAT, CDR2 FQNNGV. The CDR3 DNA reads TGTGCCAGCAGCCCCAGACTCAACACTGAAGCTTTCTTT. It is translated as CASSPRLNTEAFF.

This clonotype was recorded at least ten times. The chain joins TRBV28 to TRBJ2-3; tentative D call: TRBD2 (6 bases). Looked up from germline, CDR1 is MDHEN and CDR2 is SYDVKM. The CDR3 length is 13 residues. Trimming left V 3 bases short and J 4 bases short, with 8 bases between. The CDR3 DNA sequence: TGTGCCAGCAGTTTGCGGGGCGCAGATACGCAGTATTTT. This encodes CASSLRGADTQYF.

This clonotype was recorded at least ten times. This chain joins TRBV14 and TRBJ2-4; 7 bases are a match to TRBD1. Germline V gene sequence: CDR1 SGHDN, CDR2 FVKESK. Losses at the gene ends were 4 bases for V and 8 bases for J; bases not matched to a gene: 14. CDR3 size: 16 residues. Here the CDR3 reads CASSPFTPGTVDIQYF. DNA of the CDR3: TGTGCCAGCAGCCCTTTTACCCCAGGGACAGTGGACATTCAGTACTTC. The full variable domain, completed using reference TRBV14 and TRBJ2-4, is EAGVTQFPSHSVIEKGQTVTLRCDPISGHDNLYWYRRVMGKEIKFLLHFVKESKQDESGMPNNRFLAERTGGTYSTLKVQPAELEDSGVYFCASSPFTPGTVDIQYFGAGTRLSVL.

This clonotype was detected many times. The gene calls are TRBV11-2 and TRBJ2-1; unclear D gene. The CDR3 totals 15 residues. CDR1 SGHAT and CDR2 FQNNGV come from the germline V gene. Deletions cut 0 bases from V and 0 bases from J, with 6 bases between. The DNA of the CDR3 is TGTGCCAGCAGCTTAGATCCTGCCTCCTACAATGAGCAGTTCTTC. Protein product: CASSLDPASYNEQFF.

The CDR3 reads CASSVGLGKSDTQYF. CDR3 nucleotide sequence: TGTGCCAGCAGCGTAGGGTTGGGAAAATCGGATACGCAGTATTTT. The chain joins TRBV9 to TRBJ2-3; no clear D. The CDR3 contains 15 residues. Trimming pared 0 bases from V and 6 bases from J, leaving 14 bases between. Germline values: CDR1 SGDLS, CDR2 YYNGEE.

This clonotype was detected many times. The chain employs TRBV5-5 and TRBJ2-5; D not certain. V was pared by 0 bases and J by 0 bases, with 9 bases between. From germline, CDR1 is SGHKS and CDR2 YYEKEE (reference sequence). There are 15 residues in the CDR3. The CDR3 here is CASSLEGWYQETQYF. The CDR3 coding sequence is TGTGCCAGCAGCTTGGAGGGATGGTACCAAGAGACCCAGTACTTC.

V usage is TRBV28 and J usage is TRBJ1-2; 10 bases are shared with TRBD1. The CDR3 has 15 residues. From germline, CDR1 is MDHEN and CDR2 SYDVKM. V shed 2 bases, J shed 2 bases, and the junction held 2 bases outside the gene matches. For the CDR3, the DNA is TGTGCCAGCAGTTTAACGGGACAGGGGAACTATGGCTACACCTTC. It encodes CASSLTGQGNYGYTF.

The genes are TRBV12-3 or TRBV12-4 and TRBJ2-7, with D perhaps TRBD1 or TRBD2 (5 bases each). The CDR3 covers 14 residues. The V end was cut by 6 bases, the J end by 0 bases, with 12 bases between. The DNA for the CDR3 is TGTGCCAGCAGATTCCGAGGGACCTCCTACGAGCAGTACTTC. Translated: CASRFRGTSYEQYF.

This clonotype came up many times. The chain links TRBV6-1 to TRBJ2-7, with D perhaps given as TRBD1 or TRBD2 (5 bases each). The CDR3 has 12 residues. V shed 6 bases and J shed 12 bases, with 18 bases lying between them. Germline V lookup: CDR1 MNHNS, CDR2 SASEGT. CDR3 bases: TGTGCCAGCAGGGACCCCGGGGACCCGCGGTACTTC. Translated: CASRDPGDPRYF.

Ten or more counts support this clonotype. DNA of the CDR3: TGCGCCAGCAGCCCGGGGGCCCTAAACACTGAAGCTTTCTTT. Its translation: CASSPGALNTEAFF. The chain uses TRBV5-1 and TRBJ1-1; D may be TRBD1 (6 bases). V lost 4 bases and J lost 2, with 12 bases in between. Germline V gives CDR1 SGHRS, CDR2 YFSETQ. The CDR3 contains 14 residues.

This clonotype came up many times. The rearrangement uses TRBV12-5 and TRBJ2-5; D perhaps matches TRBD2 (5 bases). Per the germline V gene, CDR1 is LGHNT and CDR2 is FRNRAP. CDR3 length equals 14 residues. With 6 bases removed from V and 0 bases from J, the gap between germline ends came to 11 bases. The CDR3 DNA follows: TGTGCTAGTGGGAGTGGGGAGTACCAAGAGACCCAGTACTTC. Protein sequence: CASGSGEYQETQYF.

The chain carries TRBV2 and TRBJ2-3; possible D gene TRBD2, 6 bases. Per germline, CDR1 SNHLY and CDR2 FYNNEI. The length of the CDR3 is 15 residues. The germline V and J ends were trimmed by 7 bases and 0 bases, with 14 bases remaining between them. The CDR3 DNA reads as TGTGCCAGCAATGGGGGAGGTGCTAGCACAGATACGCAGTATTTT. Amino acid sequence: CASNGGGASTDTQYF.

This clonotype was seen many times. The gene calls are TRBV4-2 and TRBJ1-4; D gene unclear. The ends were cut back, 0 bases at V and 5 bases at J, with 4 bases in the middle. The CDR3 covers 13 residues. Germline V CDR1 and CDR2: LGHNA, YNFKEQ. CDR3 sequence: CASSQEKNEKLFF. The CDR3 region has the DNA TGTGCCAGCAGCCAAGAGAAGAATGAAAAACTGTTTTTT.

This clonotype was seen ten or more times. The chain recombines TRBV9 with TRBJ1-1; D unclear. The CDR3 is made up of 14 amino acids. Trimming stripped 0 bases from V and 4 bases from J, with 10 bases between. Germline assignment: CDR1 SGDLS and CDR2 YYNGEE. The CDR3 bases are TGTGCCAGCAGCGTAGGAGGGTACGGCACTGAAGCTTTCTTT. This codes for CASSVGGYGTEAFF.